A selection of T cell receptor beta chains follows, all from one sample in a study of blood T cell repertoires in COVID-19. Clones were sequenced by immunoSEQ multiplex PCR, and TCRdb holds only the in-frame ones, with some missing. Among roughly 300,000 clones listed, around nine tenths were seen once. Sequencing was carried out using PBMCs or T cells enriched from blood (not recorded which). The receptors come from a young woman who had recovered from COVID-19. Both conserved end residues are part of each CDR3. Fields, in order: D gene, J gene, clone size, V gene, CDR3 length, CDR3 protein, CDR3 DNA. The D gene is left open where the match is weak. Size is stated for part of the rows, as once, few or many counts, or as a class when the clone is expanded.

d_call: TRBD1
j_call: TRBJ1-2
clone_size: once
v_call: TRBV7-9
cdr3_length: 14
cdr3_aa: CASSTYPTGGGYTF
cdr3_nt: TGTGCCAGCAGCACCTACCCGACAGGGGGCGGCTACACCTTC

d_call: .
j_call: TRBJ1-1
clone_size: .
v_call: TRBV18
cdr3_length: 17
cdr3_aa: CASSPTFTVGGNTEAFF
cdr3_nt: TGTGCCAGCTCACCAACCTTTACAGTGGGAGGGAACACTGAAGCTTTCTTT

d_call: TRBD2
j_call: TRBJ2-7
clone_size: .
v_call: TRBV19
cdr3_length: 14
cdr3_aa: CASSTSGSSYEQYF
cdr3_nt: TGTGCCAGTAGTACTAGCGGGAGTTCCTACGAGCAGTACTTC

d_call: TRBD1
j_call: TRBJ2-7
clone_size: .
v_call: TRBV19
cdr3_length: 14
cdr3_aa: CASSTTGGIYEQYF
cdr3_nt: TGTGCCAGTAGCACTACAGGGGGGATCTACGAGCAGTACTTC

d_call: .
j_call: TRBJ2-7
clone_size: .
v_call: TRBV14
cdr3_length: 15
cdr3_aa: CASSLRQGGSYEQYF
cdr3_nt: TGTGCCAGCAGTCTGAGACAGGGAGGAAGCTACGAGCAGTACTTC

d_call: .
j_call: TRBJ1-2
clone_size: .
v_call: TRBV19
cdr3_length: 14
cdr3_aa: CASSISPGNYGYTF
cdr3_nt: TGTGCCAGTAGTATATCACCAGGAAACTATGGCTACACCTTC

d_call: .
j_call: TRBJ2-2
clone_size: .
v_call: TRBV9
cdr3_length: 12
cdr3_aa: CASSVGHGELFF
cdr3_nt: TGTGCCAGCAGCGTAGGGCACGGGGAGCTGTTTTTT

d_call: TRBD1
j_call: TRBJ1-5
clone_size: .
v_call: TRBV7-8
cdr3_length: 14
cdr3_aa: CASSDRGSNQPQHF
cdr3_nt: TGTGCCAGCAGCGACAGGGGTAGCAATCAGCCCCAGCATTTT

d_call: .
j_call: TRBJ2-1
clone_size: .
v_call: TRBV18
cdr3_length: 13
cdr3_aa: CASSPSLGDEQFF
cdr3_nt: TGTGCCAGCTCACCATCTTTAGGGGATGAGCAGTTCTTC

d_call: TRBD2
j_call: TRBJ2-7
clone_size: .
v_call: TRBV30
cdr3_length: 13
cdr3_aa: CALGREGLYEQYF
cdr3_nt: TGTGCCTTAGGACGGGAGGGCCTCTACGAGCAGTACTTC

d_call: .
j_call: TRBJ2-3
clone_size: .
v_call: TRBV28
cdr3_length: 14
cdr3_aa: CASYPAASTDTQYF
cdr3_nt: TGTGCCAGCTATCCGGCGGCTAGCACAGATACGCAGTATTTT

d_call: TRBD1
j_call: TRBJ1-2
clone_size: .
v_call: TRBV11-2
cdr3_length: 15
cdr3_aa: CASSLPGQGAYGYTF
cdr3_nt: TGTGCCAGCAGCCTACCGGGACAGGGGGCTTATGGCTACACCTTC

d_call: TRBD1
j_call: TRBJ1-1
clone_size: .
v_call: TRBV11-2
cdr3_length: 17
cdr3_aa: CASSPRGQGIYNTEAFF
cdr3_nt: TGTGCCAGCAGCCCCCGAGGACAGGGGATTTATAACACTGAAGCTTTCTTT

d_call: TRBD1
j_call: TRBJ1-3
clone_size: .
v_call: TRBV6-6
cdr3_length: 18
cdr3_aa: CASSPLTGGQVSGNTIYF
cdr3_nt: TGTGCCAGCAGTCCATTAACAGGGGGTCAAGTCTCTGGAAACACCATATATTTT

d_call: .
j_call: TRBJ1-2
clone_size: .
v_call: TRBV4-3
cdr3_length: 14
cdr3_aa: CASSQDLGGYGYTF
cdr3_nt: TGCGCCAGCAGCCAAGATCTAGGGGGCTATGGCTACACCTTC

d_call: .
j_call: TRBJ2-2
clone_size: .
v_call: TRBV5-5
cdr3_length: 16
cdr3_aa: CASSLAFGVFSGELFF
cdr3_nt: TGTGCCAGCAGCTTGGCCTTCGGGGTTTTCTCCGGGGAGCTGTTTTTT

d_call: .
j_call: TRBJ1-1
clone_size: .
v_call: TRBV30
cdr3_length: 14
cdr3_aa: CAWSQGMMNTEAFF
cdr3_nt: TGTGCCTGGAGTCAGGGGATGATGAACACTGAAGCTTTCTTT

d_call: TRBD2
j_call: TRBJ2-7
clone_size: few
v_call: TRBV19
cdr3_length: 16
cdr3_aa: CASSNMAGVFIDEQYF
cdr3_nt: TGTGCCAGTAGTAACATGGCGGGAGTCTTCATTGACGAGCAGTACTTC

d_call: .
j_call: TRBJ2-2
clone_size: .
v_call: TRBV6-5
cdr3_length: 12
cdr3_aa: CASSRLNGELFF
cdr3_nt: TGTGCCAGCAGTAGACTGAACGGGGAGCTGTTTTTT

d_call: .
j_call: TRBJ1-5
clone_size: .
v_call: TRBV28
cdr3_length: 14
cdr3_aa: CASSLSFTGQPQHF
cdr3_nt: TGTGCCAGCAGTTTATCCTTCACAGGGCAGCCCCAGCATTTT

d_call: .
j_call: TRBJ1-2
clone_size: .
v_call: TRBV7-9
cdr3_length: 15
cdr3_aa: CASSLGQSRNYGYTF
cdr3_nt: TGTGCCAGCAGCTTAGGACAGTCAAGAAACTATGGCTACACCTTC

d_call: TRBD1
j_call: TRBJ1-5
clone_size: .
v_call: TRBV28
cdr3_length: 16
cdr3_aa: CASSPGPEGANQPQHF
cdr3_nt: TGTGCCAGCAGTCCGGGACCCGAGGGGGCCAATCAGCCCCAGCATTTT

d_call: .
j_call: TRBJ1-2
clone_size: .
v_call: TRBV28
cdr3_length: 13
cdr3_aa: CASKDPSNYGYTF
cdr3_nt: TGTGCCAGCAAAGATCCGAGTAACTATGGCTACACCTTC

d_call: TRBD2
j_call: TRBJ2-2
clone_size: .
v_call: TRBV5-1
cdr3_length: 16
cdr3_aa: CASSWTSGANTGELFF
cdr3_nt: TGCGCCAGCAGCTGGACTAGCGGAGCCAACACCGGGGAGCTGTTTTTT

d_call: .
j_call: TRBJ1-6
clone_size: .
v_call: TRBV6-5
cdr3_length: 13
cdr3_aa: CAVLLWYNSPLHF
cdr3_nt: TGTGCCGTACTGCTCTGGTATAATTCACCCCTCCACTTT

d_call: .
j_call: TRBJ2-7
clone_size: once
v_call: TRBV6-5
cdr3_length: 13
cdr3_aa: CASSYELSYEQYF
cdr3_nt: TGTGCCAGCAGTTACGAGTTGTCGTACGAGCAGTACTTC

d_call: .
j_call: TRBJ2-5
clone_size: .
v_call: TRBV2
cdr3_length: 16
cdr3_aa: CASSEEQGTLQETQYF
cdr3_nt: TGTGCCAGCAGTGAAGAGCAGGGGACGCTTCAAGAGACCCAGTACTTC

d_call: TRBD1
j_call: TRBJ2-1
clone_size: .
v_call: TRBV27
cdr3_length: 15
cdr3_aa: CASSLLGTGTVREFF
cdr3_nt: TGTGCCAGCAGTTTATTAGGGACAGGGACCGTAAGAGAGTTCTTC

d_call: .
j_call: TRBJ2-1
clone_size: few
v_call: TRBV7-9
cdr3_length: 11
cdr3_aa: CASSPVNEQFF
cdr3_nt: TGTGCCAGCAGTCCCGTTAATGAGCAGTTCTTC